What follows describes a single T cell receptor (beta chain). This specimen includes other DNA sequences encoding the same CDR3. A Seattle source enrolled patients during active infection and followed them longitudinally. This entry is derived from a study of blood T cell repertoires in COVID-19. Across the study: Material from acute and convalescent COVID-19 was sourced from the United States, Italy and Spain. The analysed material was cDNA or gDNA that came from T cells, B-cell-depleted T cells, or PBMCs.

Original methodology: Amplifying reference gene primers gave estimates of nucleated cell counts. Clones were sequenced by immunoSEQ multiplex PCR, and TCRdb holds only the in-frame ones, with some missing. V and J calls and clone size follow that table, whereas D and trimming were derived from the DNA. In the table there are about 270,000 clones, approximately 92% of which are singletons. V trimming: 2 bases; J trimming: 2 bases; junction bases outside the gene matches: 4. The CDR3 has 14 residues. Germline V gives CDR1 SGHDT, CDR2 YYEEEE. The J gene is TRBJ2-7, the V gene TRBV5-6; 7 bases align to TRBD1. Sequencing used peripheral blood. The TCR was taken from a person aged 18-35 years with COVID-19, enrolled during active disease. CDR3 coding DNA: TGTGCCAGCAGCTTAGGGCAGGGGGCCTACGAGCAGTACTTC. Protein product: CASSLGQGAYEQYF.